The rows below give T cell receptor beta chains drawn from one sample of a study of blood T cell repertoires in COVID-19. TCRdb's copy holds only in-frame clones and misses some; the assay was immunoSEQ multiplex PCR. The table has about 200,000 clones, 75% to 95% seen once. Sequenced input: peripheral blood. These receptor sequences come from a man aged 50-59 years with acute or convalescent COVID-19. CDR3s include the opening cysteine and the closing phenylalanine or tryptophan. Fields, in order: V gene, CDR3 protein.

v_gene: TRBV9
CDR3aa: CASSAFGQGKTEAFF

v_gene: TRBV30
CDR3aa: CALEGGGGAQFF

v_gene: TRBV4-3
CDR3aa: CASSQGLAGGYGQYF

v_gene: TRBV10-3
CDR3aa: CAITPRGNTGELFF

v_gene: TRBV5-1
CDR3aa: CASSELDRDEQYF

v_gene: TRBV12-3/TRBV12-4
CDR3aa: CASSFRVGGELFF

v_gene: TRBV6-5
CDR3aa: CASKFGRAYNEQFF

v_gene: TRBV18
CDR3aa: CASSQTVGQTSGNTIYF

v_gene: TRBV18
CDR3aa: CASSLESRYNEQFF

v_gene: TRBV6-5
CDR3aa: CASSLRAGPGDTQYF

v_gene: TRBV20-1
CDR3aa: CSAPTTDTQYF

v_gene: TRBV15
CDR3aa: CATSIDRGNTEAFF

v_gene: TRBV19
CDR3aa: CASRTGGVMVTEAFF

v_gene: TRBV5-1
CDR3aa: CASSLGDREANYGYTF

v_gene: TRBV2
CDR3aa: CASNRDGGNQPQHF

v_gene: TRBV18
CDR3aa: CASSPSGGNIIEKLFF

v_gene: TRBV12-3/TRBV12-4
CDR3aa: CASRWGRAGTQYF

v_gene: TRBV7-2
CDR3aa: CASSFDTANSPLHF

v_gene: TRBV28
CDR3aa: CASSLSQDPQHF

v_gene: TRBV24-1
CDR3aa: CATSGDSRNEQFF

v_gene: TRBV2
CDR3aa: CASDQGGETQYF

v_gene: TRBV3-1/TRBV3-2
CDR3aa: CASSQKGAGRATEAFF

v_gene: TRBV5-1
CDR3aa: CASSFRLAGAQETQYF

v_gene: TRBV11-2
CDR3aa: CASRSSGGRTNEQFF

v_gene: TRBV4-3
CDR3aa: CASSQGLDPGELFF

v_gene: TRBV11-1
CDR3aa: CASSFRRGLTEAFF

v_gene: TRBV28
CDR3aa: CASSPSQTGYEQYF

v_gene: TRBV28
CDR3aa: CASSFGQGFDTGELFF

v_gene: TRBV6-1
CDR3aa: CASSVYRREGANVLTF